This T cell receptor beta chain was sequenced for a study of cytomegalovirus exposure and HLA in healthy donors. Broader study findings: A later analysis found first-cohort TCR clusters tended to co-occur in the roughly 120 validation repertoires. It was reportedly the case that the classifier diagnosed cytomegalovirus status with high specificity and sensitivity.

Data came from immunoSEQ multiplex PCR; TCRdb stores just in-frame clones and leaves some out. This table holds roughly 150,000 clones, around 85% found once. Germline V gives CDR1 SEHNR, CDR2 FQNEAQ (reference sequence). This CDR3 is built from 16 residues. The V and J ends lost 5 bases and 7 bases respectively, with 23 bases between them. Of note for this clone: Its target is not known.

This TCR derives from a woman in her 30s in good health and CMV-seronegative. The chain carries TRBV7-9 and TRBJ1-2; TRBD1 might be the D (5 bases). What was sequenced was PBMCs. The CDR3 nucleotides read TGTGCCAGCAGCGAAACTCCGGGACGTTCTTCTCGTGGCTACACCTTC. It encodes CASSETPGRSSRGYTF.